The clone carrying this TCR beta chain was detected only a few times. The record originates from a study of beta chain features in type 1 diabetes. Whole-study context: Patients shared similar age, gender and cell yields with healthy donors.

Purities in excess of 95% were seen in all sorted populations. The study reverse transcribed the entire isolated RNA, so it sequenced expressed TCRB transcripts. The repertoire was sequenced with immunoSEQ multiplex PCR; TCRdb's copy has only in-frame clones and lacks some. The table lists 150,000 or so clones, approximately 9% of them singletons, with over 2% in the top ten. The receptor comes from a woman younger than 30 in good health. Sequencing was carried out using central memory CD4+ T cells from blood.

CDR3 in amino acids: CASSGTSGGVNEQFF. CDR3 nucleotides: TGTGCCAGCAGCGGAACTAGCGGGGGGGTCAATGAGCAGTTCTTC. The gene calls are TRBV5-8 and TRBJ2-1; TRBD2 agrees at 13 bases. The CDR3 has 15 residues. V was clipped by 4 bases and J by 6 bases; unmatched bases: 4. Germline V CDR1 and CDR2: SGHTS, YDEGEE.